This TCR beta chain was recovered during a study of patients and donors after allogeneic stem cell transplantation (dated by TCRdb to 2018 to 2020). Including cysteine and phenylalanine, the CDR3 has 14 amino acids. Only the CDR3 DNA is retained, 42 bases long and in frame from the first base. Trimmed from V: 1 base; trimmed from J: 4 bases; junction bases lacking a gene match: 3. CDR1 and CDR2 are read off the germline V gene as SQVTM and ANQGSEA. Receptor amplification or capture employed RT-PCR. Instrument used: NextSeq 550. TCRdb reworked the public reads: Q25 trimming with fastp, MiXCR clone assembly, productive beta chains retained. Rows are combined by CDR3 protein, so each entry shows the most common genes and DNA. Within this sample are 920,000 or so distinct CDR3 sequences, with 18% of them counted one time only. The top ten constitute 6% of the sample. With respect to this clonotype: Its target antigen remains unknown. Qualities for individual bases were not recorded, and no much larger clone is one base off.

This chain joins TRBV29-1 to TRBJ1-2, with 10 bases in between that match TRBD1. The sequence came from a human donor who was either an allogeneic HSCT recipient or a stem cell or donor lymphocyte infusion donor (not recorded which). It is not recorded whose cells these are; they may come from a transplant donor. The source material was blood, either unsorted or a sorted T cell fraction (not recorded which). The DNA sequence is given as TGCAGCGTTGAAGCGACAGGGGGCCCCTATGGCTACACCTTC. The translation is CSVEATGGPYGYTF.